Listed below are T cell receptor beta chains from one sample, sequenced in a study of CD8 T cells in ankylosing spondylitis. TCRdb re-derived calls from the 5' RACE reads in MiXCR, one entry per CDR3 protein. The sample records 150,000 to 200,000 distinct CDR3 sequences, approximately 13% being singletons. Sequencing was performed on blood, either unsorted or a sorted T cell fraction (not recorded which). Receptors originate from a female donor with ankylosing spondylitis or in good health (not recorded which). Each CDR3 is given with its conserved first and last residue. The D gene is left open where the match is weak. Part of the rows lack a size; the others show once, few, many or a class for expanded clones.

j_call clone_size v_call d_call cdr3_aa cdr3_nt
TRBJ2-1 many TRBV6-4 TRBD2 CASSALAGSYNEQFF TGTGCCAGCAGTGCCCTAGCGGGGTCCTACAATGAGCAGTTCTTC
TRBJ2-5 . TRBV7-9 . CTSSFNLGPETQYF TGTACCAGCAGCTTCAACCTTGGGCCAGAGACCCAGTACTTC
TRBJ2-7 . TRBV2 TRBD2 CASSGAGRASYEQYF TGTGCCAGCAGTGGAGCCGGGAGGGCCTCCTACGAGCAGTACTTC
TRBJ2-3 many TRBV20-1 . CSAADRIAVDTQYF TGCAGTGCTGCCGACAGGATAGCGGTCGATACGCAGTATTTT
TRBJ1-3 few TRBV6-1 . CASCSGQLSGNTIYF TGTGCCAGCTGCTCGGGACAACTCTCTGGAAACACCATATATTTT
TRBJ1-2 . TRBV9 TRBD1 CASSGRQGLRGYTF TGTGCCAGCAGCGGTCGACAGGGACTAAGGGGCTACACCTTC
TRBJ1-2 . TRBV5-1 . CASSLDRESYGYTF TGCGCCAGCAGCTTGGACAGGGAGTCGTATGGCTACACCTTC
TRBJ1-2 many TRBV20-1 . CSARVGGGYTF TGCAGTGCTAGAGTCGGGGGTGGCTACACCTTC
TRBJ1-1 many TRBV5-5 . CASNRWGSETEAFF TGTGCCAGCAACCGATGGGGCTCGGAAACTGAAGCTTTCTTT
TRBJ2-5 many TRBV9 . CASSVVEKETQYF TGTGCCAGCAGCGTAGTCGAGAAAGAGACCCAGTACTTC
TRBJ2-3 . TRBV7-9 . CASSSRGVDTQYF TGTGCCAGCAGCTCGAGGGGGGTCGATACGCAGTATTTT
TRBJ1-1 few TRBV25-1 . CASSLGFAEAFF TGTGCCAGCAGTCTGGGGTTCGCTGAAGCTTTCTTT
TRBJ2-1 few TRBV20-1 TRBD1 CSAFSPQGARYNEQFF TGCAGTGCTTTTTCCCCCCAGGGGGCACGCTACAATGAGCAGTTCTTC
TRBJ1-5 . TRBV7-2 . CASSFYRDSNRPQHF TGTGCCAGCAGCTTCTACAGGGATAGCAATCGGCCCCAGCATTTT
TRBJ2-1 many TRBV24-1 TRBD2 CATTPSGTSGRLDNEQFF TGTGCCACCACCCCTTCCGGGACTAGCGGGAGGTTGGACAATGAGCAGTTCTTC
TRBJ2-3 many TRBV20-1 TRBD2 CSASLLAGGLTDTQYF TGCAGTGCTAGTTTACTAGCGGGAGGGCTCACAGATACGCAGTATTTT
TRBJ1-1 many TRBV12-3/TRBV12-4 . CASSLGYTENTEAFF TGTGCCAGCAGTTTAGGGTACACGGAGAACACTGAAGCTTTCTTT
TRBJ2-3 many TRBV7-3 . CASSTNTPGVGDTQYF TGTGCCAGCAGCACTAATACACCGGGAGTGGGAGATACGCAGTATTTT
TRBJ1-2 . TRBV20-1 . CSAWGGAYYGYTF TGCAGTGCTTGGGGGGGCGCGTACTATGGCTACACCTTC
TRBJ2-6 . TRBV4-2 . CASSQDPPGLRSGANVLTF TGTGCCAGCAGCCAAGATCCGCCAGGGCTACGCTCTGGGGCCAACGTCCTGACTTTC
TRBJ2-5 many TRBV5-1 . CASSPRGGLGETQYF TGCGCCAGCAGCCCGAGGGGCGGACTGGGAGAGACCCAGTACTTC
TRBJ2-7 . TRBV7-2 TRBD2 CASSSRTSGRPRYF TGTGCCAGCAGCTCTCGGACTAGCGGGAGGCCTCGGTACTTC
TRBJ2-2 many TRBV27 . CASSLLGNTGELFF TGTGCCAGCAGTTTATTAGGGAACACCGGGGAGCTGTTTTTT